What follows describes a single T cell receptor beta chain. The record originates from a study of blood T cell repertoires in COVID-19. Across the whole study: From the United States, Italy and Spain came samples of acute and convalescent COVID-19. T cells, B-cell-depleted T cells, or PBMCs supplied cDNA or gDNA.

In the source study's methods: Estimates of nucleated cell counts were drawn from the amplification of reference gene primers. TCRdb's table, derived via immunoSEQ multiplex PCR, lists solely in-frame clones and lacks some. V and J calls plus clone size are reproduced from that table; the DNA served to infer D and trimming. Of 67,000 or so clones in the sample, roughly 86% were seen once. Unmatched junction bases numbered 8, after V lost 4 bases and J lost 4 bases. CDR3 length: 15 amino acids. Germline CDR1 reads SGHRS; CDR2 reads YFSETQ. Input material: peripheral blood. The chain employs TRBV5-1 and TRBJ2-1; 7 bases map to TRBD1. The source of this sequence is a woman between 70 and 85 years old with acute or convalescent COVID-19. The DNA of the CDR3 is TGCGCCAGCAGCCCACAGGGGTTACGATACAATGAGCAGTTCTTC. Residues: CASSPQGLRYNEQFF.